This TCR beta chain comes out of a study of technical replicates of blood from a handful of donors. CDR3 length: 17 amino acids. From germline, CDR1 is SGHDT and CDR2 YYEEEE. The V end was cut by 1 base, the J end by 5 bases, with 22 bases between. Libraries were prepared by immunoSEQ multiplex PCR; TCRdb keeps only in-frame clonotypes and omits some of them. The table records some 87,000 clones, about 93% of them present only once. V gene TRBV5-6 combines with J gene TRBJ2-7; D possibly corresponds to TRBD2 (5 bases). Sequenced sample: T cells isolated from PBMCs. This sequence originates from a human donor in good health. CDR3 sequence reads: CASSLKGLKRVGHEQYF. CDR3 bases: TGTGCCAGCAGCTTGAAAGGCTTGAAGAGGGTTGGCCACGAGCAGTACTTC. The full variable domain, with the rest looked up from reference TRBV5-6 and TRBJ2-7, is DAGVTQSPTHLIKTRGQQVTLRCSPKSGHDTVSWYQQALGQGPQFIFQYYEEEERQRGNFPDRFSGHQFPNYSSELNVNALLLGDSALYLCASSLKGLKRVGHEQYFGPGTRLTVT.